Following are 25 T cell receptor beta chains from one sample sequenced in a study of T cell clonotyping in hematopoietic cell transplantation. This table comes from immunoSEQ multiplex PCR, and its TCRdb copy is limited to in-frame clones, with some not included. Altogether about 70,000 clones are present, around 94% being singletons, with the ten largest covering roughly 1.5%. Sample: peripheral blood mononuclear cells. These receptors were collected from a man between 45 and 60 years old in good health. Some clones in this sample may be carry-over from other donors' samples.

V is TRBV28 and J is TRBJ2-7; D not resolved. Germline CDR1 reads MDHEN; CDR2 reads SYDVKM. The CDR3 totals 12 residues. Trimming cost V 10 bases and J 3 bases, with 13 bases left between them. The CDR3 spells CATQFSFYEQYF. As DNA, the CDR3 is TGTGCCACCCAGTTTTCCTTCTACGAGCAGTACTTC.

The chain links TRBV10-3 to TRBJ1-2, with 9 bases fitting TRBD1. CDR1 is ENHRY, CDR2 SYGVKD, per germline. The CDR3 totals 14 residues. V was pared by 5 bases and J by 7 bases, with 8 bases of the junction left unmatched. The chain's CDR3 is CAISFGTGQAGYTF. The CDR3 DNA follows: TGTGCCATCAGTTTTGGGACAGGGCAAGCTGGCTACACCTTC.

The rearrangement joins TRBV28 to TRBJ2-5; tentatively, D is TRBD2 (7 bases). This CDR3 has 15 amino acids. Per germline, CDR1 MDHEN and CDR2 SYDVKM. Trimming shortened V by 3 bases and J by 5 bases, and 16 bases separated the two germline ends. Here the CDR3 DNA reads TGTGCCAGCAGTTTCCTCCAGGGAGGGGGGGAGACCCAGTACTTC. This codes for CASSFLQGGGETQYF. Full variable domain (missing parts from reference TRBV28 and TRBJ2-5): DVKVTQSSRYLVKRTGEKVFLECVQDMDHENMFWYRQDPGLGLRLIYFSYDVKMKEKGDIPEGYSVSREKKERFSLILESASTNQTSMYLCASSFLQGGGETQYFGPGTRLLVL.

The gene calls are TRBV4-3 and TRBJ2-7; 12 bases agree with TRBD1. The germline V gene encodes CDR1 LGHNA and CDR2 YSLEER. The CDR3 has 15 residues. V gave up 4 bases and J gave up 4 bases; unmatched junction bases: 5. The CDR3 sequence is CASSLSGQGAYEQYF. For the CDR3, the DNA is TGCGCCAGCAGCCTATCGGGACAGGGGGCTTACGAGCAGTACTTC.

V gene TRBV9 combines with J gene TRBJ2-3, with D perhaps matching TRBD1 or TRBD2 (6 bases each). The germline V gene has CDR1 SGDLS and CDR2 YYNGEE. CDR3 length: 17 amino acids. Deletions cut 3 bases from V and 4 bases from J, with 21 bases between. The CDR3 loop reads CASSAGAYPKGADTQYF. CDR3 in DNA: TGTGCCAGCAGCGCGGGGGCGTACCCTAAGGGGGCAGATACGCAGTATTTT.

The V gene is TRBV19, the J gene TRBJ1-1, with unresolved D. The CDR3 spans 15 residues. With 6 bases removed from V and 2 bases from J, the gap between germline ends came to 16 bases. From germline, CDR1 is LNHDA and CDR2 SQIVND (reference sequence). The CDR3 here is CASRPINRLNTEAFF. The CDR3 DNA sequence: TGTGCCAGTAGACCCATTAACAGACTAAACACTGAAGCTTTCTTT. The full variable domain, completed using reference TRBV19 and TRBJ1-1, is DGGITQSPKYLFRKEGQNVTLSCEQNLNHDAMYWYRQDPGQGLRLIYYSQIVNDFQKGDIAEGYSVSREKKESFPLTVTSAQKNPTAFYLCASRPINRLNTEAFFGQGTRLTVV.

The V and J genes are TRBV6-1 and TRBJ2-7; 8 bases are shared with TRBD2. The CDR3 runs to 17 residues. The germline V gene has CDR1 MNHNS and CDR2 SASEGT. The V gene end was trimmed by 0 bases and the J gene end by 0 bases; junction bases not matched to a gene: 7. DNA for the CDR3: TGTGCCAGCAGTGAAGCGCGGGGGGCAGAACTCTCCTACGAGCAGTACTTC. Translated: CASSEARGAELSYEQYF.

The V gene is TRBV5-1, the J gene TRBJ2-6; the match to TRBD1 covers 8 bases. This CDR3 is built from 20 residues. The J segment lost 2 bases and the V segment lost 0 bases, leaving 13 bases of the junction unmatched. The V gene's germline CDR1 is SGHRS and CDR2 YFSETQ. In DNA form, the CDR3 reads TGCGCCAGCAGCTTGGTTGCAGGGGGCGCAGGAAGGGCTGGGGCCAACGTCCTGACTTTC. It codes for CASSLVAGGAGRAGANVLTF.

The chain recombines TRBV2 with TRBJ2-1, with 8 bases fitting TRBD1. This CDR3 spans 17 amino acids. V dropped 5 bases and J dropped 7; count of bases not matched to a gene: 16. The germline gives CDR1 SNHLY, CDR2 FYNNEI. CDR3 sequence reads: CASSSRTGFSSLNEQFF. Written as DNA, the CDR3 is TGTGCCAGCAGTTCTCGGACAGGGTTTAGCAGTCTTAATGAGCAGTTCTTC.

The rearrangement links TRBV25-1 to TRBJ2-5; D might be TRBD1 (5 bases). The V end was cut by 3 bases, the J end by 0 bases, with 11 bases between. This CDR3 region has 15 residues. The V gene's germline CDR1 is MGHDK and CDR2 SYGVNS. The chain's CDR3 is CASSEPADNQETQYF. In DNA form, the CDR3 reads TGTGCCAGCAGTGAGCCCGCGGACAACCAAGAGACCCAGTACTTC.

This chain joins TRBV19 and TRBJ1-3, with D uncertain. V dropped 6 bases and J dropped 4 bases, with 13 bases sitting between them. The CDR3 covers 14 residues. CDR1 and CDR2 (germline): LNHDA, SQIVND (reference sequence). For the CDR3, the DNA is TGTGCCAGTAGCCCCATCCGTTCCGGAAACACCATATATTTT. It encodes CASSPIRSGNTIYF.

The V call is TRBV7-2, the J call TRBJ1-1; 7 bases map to TRBD1. CDR3 size: 13 residues. The germline gives CDR1 SGHTA, CDR2 FQGNSA. J gave up 11 bases and V 5 bases, and 11 bases lay outside the gene matches. The CDR3 loop reads CASSPVGRGGAFF. The DNA of the CDR3 is TGTGCCAGCAGCCCAGTGGGCAGGGGGGGGGCTTTCTTT.

The sample holds one count of this clone. V gene TRBV7-2 combines with J gene TRBJ2-7; perhaps TRBD2 as D (6 bases). V was cut by 5 bases and J by 2 bases, with 16 bases left in between. This CDR3 has 15 amino acids. CDR1 SGHTA and CDR2 FQGNSA come from the germline V gene. The CDR3 nucleotides are TGTGCCAGCAGCCGTCCCGGGACTGAAACCTACGAGCAGTACTTC. This gives the protein CASSRPGTETYEQYF.

The gene calls are TRBV14 and TRBJ1-6, with D possibly TRBD1 on 5 matching bases. This CDR3 contains 16 residues. Germline V CDR1 and CDR2: SGHDN, FVKESK. Trimming removed 4 bases from V and 7 bases from J, with 17 bases in between. The chain's CDR3 is CASSRRDSRGNSPLHF. CDR3 sequence (DNA): TGTGCCAGCAGCCGCCGGGACTCCCGAGGGAATTCACCCCTCCACTTT.

This chain uses TRBV11-3 with TRBJ2-2, with 7 bases matching TRBD2. CDR1 is SGHNT, CDR2 YENEEA, per germline. The V and J ends lost 0 bases and 5 bases, in that order; junction bases with no gene match: 12. The CDR3 sequence is 18 residues long. In nucleotides, the CDR3 is TGTGCCAGCAGCTTAGATCAGGGAGGGTCTTCTACTACCGGGGAGCTGTTTTTT. It is translated as CASSLDQGGSSTTGELFF.

The genes are TRBV4-1 and TRBJ1-4; TRBD1 matches 7 bases. CDR3 length equals 17 residues. V shed 4 bases, J shed 1 base, and the junction held 9 bases outside the gene matches. Germline CDR1 is MGHRA and CDR2 is YSYEKL. The CDR3 DNA sequence: TGCGCCAGCAGCCCCCTCAGGGGGAGTAGAACTAATGAAAAACTGTTTTTT. The encoded protein is CASSPLRGSRTNEKLFF.

This chain connects TRBV7-2 to TRBJ1-2; D is undetermined. This CDR3 comprises 13 residues. Germline assignment: CDR1 SGHTA and CDR2 FQGNSA. The V end was cut by 2 bases, the J end by 3 bases, with 7 bases between. In DNA form, the CDR3 reads TGTGCCAGCAGCTTACCAGCCGACTATGGCTACACCTTC. As protein: CASSLPADYGYTF.

This clone was observed a single time. The chain combines TRBV18 with TRBJ2-2; 15 nucleotides agree with TRBD2. Germline assignment: CDR1 KGHSH and CDR2 LQKENI. V lost 1 base, J lost 0 bases, and 3 bases stayed unmatched. The CDR3 is made up of 19 amino acids. CDR3 sequence: CASSPLGLAGGPNTGELFF. In DNA form, the CDR3 reads TGTGCCAGCTCACCACTGGGACTAGCGGGGGGCCCGAACACCGGGGAGCTGTTTTTT.

This sequence joins TRBV29-1 and TRBJ1-1, with 7 positions matching TRBD1. Germline trimming cut 7 bases from V and 5 bases from J; bases unmatched to any gene: 13. The length of the CDR3 is 14 residues. Germline CDR1 SQVTM, CDR2 ANQGSEA. The chain's CDR3 is CSALTGKSRTEAFF. The CDR3 coding sequence is TGCAGCGCCCTGACAGGGAAATCTAGAACTGAAGCTTTCTTT.

V is TRBV25-1 and J is TRBJ2-7, with D tentatively TRBD2 (5 bases). This CDR3 is 11 amino acids long. V lost 3 bases to trimming and J lost 5 bases, with 5 bases between them. Germline CDR1 MGHDK, CDR2 SYGVNS. CDR3 protein: CASSERDEQYF. The CDR3 DNA follows: TGTGCCAGCAGTGAGAGGGACGAGCAGTACTTC.

The chain carries TRBV28 and TRBJ2-7; 8 bases are shared with TRBD2. The V and J ends lost 7 bases and 2 bases, in that order; junction bases with no gene match: 7. The CDR3 sequence is 14 residues long. Germline V gene sequence: CDR1 MDHEN, CDR2 SYDVKM. The CDR3: CASTEGTRAYEQYF. The CDR3 DNA follows: TGTGCCAGCACCGAGGGGACTAGAGCCTACGAGCAGTACTTC.

The rearrangement uses TRBV10-3 and TRBJ2-5; perhaps TRBD2 as D (5 bases). Trimming left V 3 bases short and J 3 bases short, with 8 bases between. This CDR3 has 13 residues. Germline assignment: CDR1 ENHRY and CDR2 SYGVKD. Written as DNA, the CDR3 is TGTGCCATCAGTGACGGGGTTGAAGAGACCCAGTACTTC. Protein: CAISDGVEETQYF.

The gene calls are TRBV2 and TRBJ1-5, with D possibly being TRBD1 (5 bases). The CDR3 is 16 amino acids. CDR1 is SNHLY, CDR2 FYNNEI, per germline. V was trimmed by 4 bases and J by 0 bases, leaving 13 bases between them. CDR3 residues: CASSGGAVYSNQPQHF. The CDR3, as DNA: TGTGCCAGCAGTGGAGGGGCGGTGTATAGCAATCAGCCCCAGCATTTT.

The chain's CDR3 is CATLEGDRVGEAIYF. The CDR3 region has the DNA TGTGCCACTTTGGAGGGGGACAGGGTCGGTGAGGCCATATATTTT. J is TRBJ1-3 and V is TRBV6-1; the match to TRBD1 covers 9 bases. Trimming cost V 10 bases and J 11 bases; bases outside gene matches: 18. The germline CDR1 and CDR2 sequences are MNHNS and SASEGT. This CDR3 contains 15 residues.

The chain employs TRBV2 and TRBJ1-5; the match to TRBD1 covers 10 bases. Germline V gives CDR1 SNHLY, CDR2 FYNNEI. The CDR3 covers 15 residues. Trimming removed 5 bases from V and 2 bases from J; junction bases left unmatched: 3. CDR3 residues: CASSRDRGRNQPQHF. CDR3 DNA: TGTGCCAGCAGTCGGGACAGGGGCCGCAATCAGCCCCAGCATTTT.